The TCR beta chain described here comes from a study of monozygotic twins with cystic fibrosis. Looking at the study overall: Library input was 2.5 to 3.5 micrograms of fragmented DNA, with approximately 16 PCR cycles.

About this clone: Its matching antigen is unknown.

Findings of the study overall: Nucleotide-identical clonotype sharing was significantly higher within monozygotic CF twin pairs than between unrelated CF individuals. J usage was most co-twin-similar in 8 of 16 pairs, V in 13.

CDR3 size: 16 residues. V lost 1 base and J 0 bases, leaving 7 bases between the germline ends. Germline V CDR1 and CDR2: SEHNR, FQNEAQ (reference sequence). Assay: immunoSEQ multiplex PCR; the TCRdb copy retains only in-frame clones and omits some. The sample yields 9,500 to 12,000 clones, 99% seen once. The chain combines TRBV7-9 with TRBJ2-6, with D uncertain. This sequence originates from a man between 18 and 35 years old with cystic fibrosis. Material for sequencing was blood. This chain's CDR3 is CASSLGQASGANVLTF. Written as DNA, the CDR3 is TGTGCCAGCAGCTTAGGCCAGGCCTCTGGGGCCAACGTCCTGACTTTC. The full variable domain, its missing parts supplied by reference TRBV7-9 and TRBJ2-6, is DTGVSQNPRHKITKRGQNVTFRCDPISEHNRLYWYRQTLGQGPEFLTYFQNEAQLEKSRLLSDRFSAERPKGSFSTLEIQRTEQGDSAMYLCASSLGQASGANVLTFGAGSRLTVL.